This TCR beta chain was captured by sequencing in a study of T cells after yellow fever vaccination. Background on the study: Each low-cell-number fraction was prepared by means of SMART-Seq v4 Ultra Low Input.

This clonotype has just one count. CDR1 and CDR2 (germline): ENHRY, SYGVKD. V was pared by 5 bases and J by 6 bases, with 10 bases between. This CDR3 region has 12 residues. Generation of TCR cDNA used 5'RACE template switching (which added a universal primer site and UMIs). MiXCR was run by TCRdb on the 5' RACE reads, yielding one entry per CDR3 protein. In the table there are around 340,000 distinct CDR3 sequences, 8.7% of which are singletons. The TCR originated in a man between 18 and 29 years old who received the YFV17D yellow fever vaccine. The sample here was PBMCs, taken on the day of the first yellow fever vaccination. V and J are TRBV10-3 and TRBJ1-2; unclear D gene. The CDR3 sequence: CAISPNTDGYTF. The CDR3 coding sequence is TGTGCCATCAGTCCAAACACGGATGGCTACACCTTC.